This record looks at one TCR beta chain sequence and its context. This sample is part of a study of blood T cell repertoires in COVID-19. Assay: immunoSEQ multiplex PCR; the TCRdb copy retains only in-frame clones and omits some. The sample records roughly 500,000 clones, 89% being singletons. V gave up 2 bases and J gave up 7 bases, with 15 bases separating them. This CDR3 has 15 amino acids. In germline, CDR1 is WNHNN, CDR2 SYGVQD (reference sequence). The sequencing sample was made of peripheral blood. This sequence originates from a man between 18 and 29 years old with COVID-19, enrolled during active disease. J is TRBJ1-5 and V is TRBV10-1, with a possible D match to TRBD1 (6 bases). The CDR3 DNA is TGCGCCAGCAGTGAGATCAAGGACAGTAAACAGCCCCAGCATTTT. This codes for CASSEIKDSKQPQHF.